The sequence of this T cell receptor beta chain was determined in a study of shared clonotypes between healthy human individuals. Looking at the study overall: Each donor contributed plates that comprised three CD4 naive, three CD4 memory, two CD8 naive and one CD8 memory.

CDR1 and CDR2 (germline): ENHRY, SYGVKD. This CDR3 is built from 17 residues. The V and J ends lost 2 bases and 0 bases, in that order; junction bases with no gene match: 3. Study conclusions and caveats: When naive CD4 clonotypes were compared across four donors, about 4.9% were shared. Larger estimated richness was generally seen in naive subsets than in memory subsets. Non-shared clonotypes displayed generation probabilities falling below those of clonotypes present in all four donors.

A note on this clone: Its antigen is still unknown.

TCRdb's copy holds only in-frame clones and misses some; the assay was immunoSEQ multiplex PCR. The sample records some 2,500,000 clones, just under 95% being singletons. The clonotype comes from a young man in good health. Some clones in this sample may be carry-over from other donors' samples. This chain uses TRBV10-3 with TRBJ2-1; 11 bases align to TRBD2. Sequencing used naive CD4+ T cells from PBMCs. Subset denoted: CD45RA+ positively selected. The CDR3 nucleotides are TGTGCCATCAGTGAGCCTGGACTAGCGGGCTCCTACAATGAGCAGTTCTTC. It codes for CAISEPGLAGSYNEQFF.